The sample holds a few counts of the clone carrying this TCR beta chain. Each CDR3 protein gets one entry after TCRdb re-called the RT-PCR reads with MiXCR. Of about 680,000 distinct CDR3 sequences in the sample, 13% to 15% were seen once. Germline V CDR1 and CDR2: SGHTA, FQGTGA. J lost 1 base, V lost 2 bases, and 9 bases had no gene match. The CDR3 runs to 19 residues. V and J are TRBV7-3 and TRBJ2-2; 11 bases line up with TRBD1. The receptor was isolated from a female donor in good health, serving as a healthy control. The sample comprised memory CD4+ T cells from blood. CDR3 amino acids: CASSLATVGTGGNTGELFF. The CDR3 nucleotides are TGTGCCAGCAGCTTAGCGACTGTCGGGACAGGGGGGAACACCGGGGAGCTGTTTTTT.